Shown below are 32 T cell receptor beta chains from a single sample sequenced in a study of CD8+CD57+ T cells in acquired aplastic anemia. The study profiled TCR beta VDJ and CDR3 using genomic DNA as template. One entry per CDR3 protein, called by TCRdb with MiXCR from the reads. Of a few hundred thousand distinct CDR3 sequences in the sample, about 70% are singletons; the top ten hold 4%. Sequenced input: sorted CD4+, CD8+, or CD8+CD57+ T cells (not recorded which) from PBMCs. Receptors originate from a human donor in good health, serving as a control.

This clonotype was counted many times. The chain has TRBV19 and TRBJ1-1; D remains unclear. V lost 6 bases and J lost 8, with 13 bases in between. Looked up from germline, CDR1 is LNHDA and CDR2 is SQIVND (reference sequence). The CDR3 covers 12 residues. CDR3 DNA sequence: TGTGCCAGTAGCCCTGGCCCTTGGGAAGCTTTCTTT. Its protein product is CASSPGPWEAFF.

The V gene is TRBV24-1, the J gene TRBJ2-5; D is perhaps TRBD2 (5 bases). Germline V gene data show CDR1 as KGHDR and CDR2 as SFDVKD. There are 13 residues in the CDR3. The V end was cut by 3 bases, the J end by 3 bases, with 7 bases between. The CDR3 loop is CATSDTGKETQYF. CDR3 nucleotide sequence: TGTGCCACCAGTGATACGGGGAAAGAGACCCAGTACTTC.

V and J are TRBV12-3 or TRBV12-4 and TRBJ2-1; no clear D. V was shortened by 9 bases and J by 6 bases, with 12 bases between the two germline ends. CDR3 length: 12 amino acids. CDR3 loop: CASRMGVNEQFF. The CDR3 coding sequence is TGTGCCAGTCGGATGGGTGTCAATGAGCAGTTCTTC.

This clonotype was detected many times. The chain joins TRBV11-2 to TRBJ2-1; perhaps TRBD2 as D (5 bases). V was cut by 4 bases and J by 9 bases, with 10 bases left in between. The CDR3 covers 12 residues. Germline-derived CDR1 and CDR2 are SGHAT and FQNNGV. The CDR3 DNA sequence: TGTGCCAGCAGCTCGCTAGGAGGTGAGCAGTTCTTC. It translates to CASSSLGGEQFF.

The V gene is TRBV7-3, the J gene TRBJ2-5, with 9 bases lining up with TRBD1. Losses at the gene ends were 2 bases for V and 8 bases for J; bases not matched to a gene: 3. Germline CDR1 reads SGHTA; CDR2 reads FQGTGA. This CDR3 region has 13 residues. CDR3 sequence: CASSLGTGKTQYF. The CDR3 bases are TGTGCCAGCAGCTTAGGGACAGGGAAAACCCAGTACTTC. The full variable domain, its missing parts supplied by reference TRBV7-3 and TRBJ2-5, is GAGVSQTPSNKVTEKGKYVELRCDPISGHTALYWYRQSLGQGPEFLIYFQGTGAADDSGLPNDRFFAVRPEGSVSTLKIQRTERGDSAVYLCASSLGTGKTQYFGPGTRLLVL.

Comment on this clonotype: As the CDR3 is not closed by the conserved phenylalanine or tryptophan, this likely results from a read error. It is unclear where the CDR3 begins or ends on the DNA, so no DNA is shown, and the CDR3 is as TCRdb lists it. CDR3 loop: CASMAGGNKQYFGPG. The J gene is TRBJ1-2, the V gene TRBV2. From germline, CDR1 is SNHLY and CDR2 FYNNEI. The CDR3 comprises 15 residues, both ends counted.

This clonotype occurred many times. Here the CDR3 reads CASSQVPGGTDTQYF. In nucleotides, the CDR3 is TGTGCCAGCAGCCAAGTGCCGGGGGGCACAGATACGCAGTATTTT. The chain recombines TRBV3-1 with TRBJ2-3; TRBD2 is a possible D gene (6 bases). Germline V gene sequence: CDR1 LGHDT, CDR2 YNNKEL (reference sequence). The CDR3 loop spans 15 amino acids. V lost 1 base and J lost 1, with 9 bases in between.

The chain links TRBV15 to TRBJ2-7; D call uncertain. With the DNA end fitting TRBJ2-1 better, the J assignment may be wrong. The CDR3 spans 15 residues. From germline, CDR1 is LNHNV and CDR2 YYDKDF (reference sequence). This CDR3 is CATRRTHSVTYEQFF. For the CDR3, the DNA is TGTGCCACCAGGAGAACCCACTCGGTCACCTACGAGCAGTTCTTC.

The V call is TRBV5-6, the J call TRBJ2-6; D uncertain. The CDR3 has 17 residues. The V gene lost 2 bases and the J gene lost 0 bases, with 12 bases spanning the gap. From germline, CDR1 is SGHDT and CDR2 YYEEEE. CDR3 in DNA: TGTGCCAGCAGCTTCGGAGATAGGTACTCTGGGGCCAACGTCCTGACTTTC. Translated: CASSFGDRYSGANVLTF.

This clonotype was recorded many times. In DNA form, the CDR3 reads TGTGCCAGCGTCCGGGACAGAAATTCACCCCTCCACTTT. Protein sequence: CASVRDRNSPLHF. The chain couples TRBV2 to TRBJ1-6; 7 positions agree with TRBD1. V dropped 8 bases and J dropped 7; count of bases not matched to a gene: 5. The CDR3 length is 13 residues. Germline loops: CDR1 SNHLY, CDR2 FYNNEI.

The chain links TRBV2 to TRBJ1-5; D is undetermined. CDR3 length: 12 residues. V shed 7 bases and J shed 2 bases, with 6 bases lying between them. The germline gives CDR1 SNHLY, CDR2 FYNNEI. As DNA, the CDR3 is TGTGCCAGCAAGGTAGGCAATCAGCCCCAGCATTTT. Translating it yields CASKVGNQPQHF.

This clonotype occurred many times. The chain employs TRBV27 and TRBJ2-7, with D possibly TRBD2 on 6 matching bases. With 2 bases removed from V and 2 bases from J, the gap between germline ends came to 25 bases. The CDR3 has 19 residues. Germline CDR1 reads MNHEY; CDR2 reads SMNVEV (reference sequence). CDR3 loop: CASSLHPGRESEGPYEQYF. In DNA, the CDR3 is TGTGCCAGCAGTTTACACCCGGGACGGGAGTCGGAAGGGCCCTACGAGCAGTACTTC.

Concerning this clonotype: The final CDR3 position lacks the conserved phenylalanine or tryptophan, pointing to a likely read error. Because the CDR3's place on the DNA is in doubt, the DNA is left out and the CDR3 is given as listed by TCRdb. The chain joins TRBV2 to TRBJ1-2; TRBD1, the table's D call, lacks a check against the DNA. The germline CDR1 and CDR2 sequences are SNHLY and FYNNEI. 13 amino acids form the CDR3, both terminal residues included. The CDR3 reads CASSLVSSRGSFL.

The V call is TRBV11-3, the J call TRBJ2-3; possibly TRBD1 for D (5 bases). Germline assignment: CDR1 SGHNT and CDR2 YENEEA. V dropped 3 bases and J dropped 8 bases, with 12 bases sitting between them. The CDR3 is 13 residues long. This chain's CDR3 is CASSFPGSFTQYF. CDR3 DNA: TGTGCCAGCAGCTTTCCAGGGTCCTTTACGCAGTATTTT.

The genes are TRBV29-1 and TRBJ1-2; D gene unclear. With 0 bases removed from V and 2 bases from J, the gap between germline ends came to 10 bases. Germline V CDR1 and CDR2: SQVTM, ANQGSEA. The CDR3 sequence is 14 residues long. CDR3 sequence (DNA): TGCAGCGTTGAAGAAGGCCTCAACAACTATGGCTACACCTTC. Residues: CSVEEGLNNYGYTF.

This clonotype was seen more than once but under ten times. The V gene is TRBV7-9, the J gene TRBJ2-5, with D tentatively TRBD2 (6 bases). The CDR3 sequence is 14 residues long. The ends were cut back, 8 bases at V and 2 bases at J, with 15 bases in the middle. Germline values: CDR1 SEHNR, CDR2 FQNEAQ (reference sequence). The CDR3 protein is CASGGWRGQETQYF. The CDR3 DNA follows: TGTGCCAGCGGGGGGTGGCGGGGACAAGAGACCCAGTACTTC.

DNA for the CDR3: TGTGCCAGCAGCCCGGACGGTAATGGTAATCAGCCCCAGCATTTT. It translates to CASSPDGNGNQPQHF. The V call is TRBV7-9, the J call TRBJ1-5; D is ambiguous. In germline, CDR1 is SEHNR, CDR2 FQNEAQ (reference sequence). The V and J ends lost 5 bases and 4 bases respectively, with 15 bases between them. CDR3 size: 15 residues.

In this sample, this clonotype turned up a few times. J is TRBJ1-4 and V is TRBV27; TRBD1 might be the D (5 bases). The ends were cut back, 0 bases at V and 8 bases at J, with 16 bases in the middle. CDR3 length equals 16 residues. From germline, CDR1 is MNHEY and CDR2 SMNVEV (reference sequence). The CDR3 here is CASSLSSPGTGEKLFF. CDR3 DNA: TGTGCCAGCAGTTTATCGAGCCCAGGGACTGGCGAAAAACTGTTTTTT.

Of note for this clonotype: A junction boundary mismatches the germline segment, possibly from a read error. V usage is TRBV7-2 and J usage is TRBJ2-7; the match to TRBD2 covers 7 bases. This CDR3 contains 16 residues. The germline CDR1 and CDR2 sequences are SGHTA and FQGNSA. CDR3 sequence (DNA): TGTGCCAGCAGTTTCTCCCTGGGCGGGGGTTCGTACGAGCAGTGCTTC. This gives the protein CASSFSLGGGSYEQCF.

The rearrangement links TRBV20-1 to TRBJ1-3; D gene ambiguous. This CDR3 spans 12 amino acids. Germline values: CDR1 DFQATT, CDR2 SNEGSKA (reference sequence). Trimming removed 2 bases at V and 7 bases at J, with 9 bases between. In DNA form, the CDR3 reads TGCAGTGCTAGAAAGGGCGGTAACACCATATATTTT. This encodes CSARKGGNTIYF.

On this clonotype: Germline is not matched at one junction end, which may reflect a read error. The genes are TRBV7-2 and TRBJ1-5; D is possibly TRBD1 (5 bases). Germline CDR1 is SGHTA and CDR2 is FQGNSA. The CDR3 length is 14 residues. The CDR3 coding sequence is TGTGCCAGCAGCTTTGGGACCGGAAAGCCCTCTGGGCCTTTT. Protein sequence: CASSFGTGKPSGPF.

As for this clonotype: A read error may produce the germline difference seen at one junction end. The V and J genes are TRBV10-1 and TRBJ2-7; D unclear. Germline CDR1 is WNHNN and CDR2 is SYGVQD (reference sequence). There are 14 residues in the CDR3. The CDR3 here is CASSFATRGHDQYF. CDR3 in DNA: TGTGCCAGCAGTTTCGCCACGCGCGGCCACGACCAGTACTTC.

This rearrangement joins TRBV20-1 to TRBJ2-7, with TRBD1 matching over 7 bases. After removal of 6 bases from V and 9 bases from J, the junction contained 11 bases not matched to a gene. The CDR3 extends over 12 amino acids. Germline V gene lookup returns CDR1 DFQATT and CDR2 SNEGSKA (reference sequence). The CDR3 DNA sequence: TGCAGTGCGGCAGGACAGGCCTTTCGGCAGTACTTC. It yields the protein CSAAGQAFRQYF.

V gene TRBV20-1 combines with J gene TRBJ2-7; 9 positions match TRBD2. CDR3 length: 15 amino acids. Germline CDR1 reads DFQATT; CDR2 reads SNEGSKA (reference sequence). V trimming: 0 bases; J trimming: 3 bases; junction bases outside the gene matches: 6. CDR3 sequence: CSARDRTSEGYEQYF. CDR3 DNA sequence: TGCAGTGCTAGAGACAGGACTAGCGAGGGCTACGAGCAGTACTTC.

Worth noting for this clonotype: The junction departs from germline at one end; a sequencing error may be responsible. This chain joins TRBV5-4 and TRBJ2-5; no clear D gene. CDR1 is SGHNT, CDR2 YYREEE, per germline (reference sequence). The CDR3 length is 14 residues. The CDR3 DNA follows: TGCGCCAGCAGCCACCAACGACCCGGAGAGACCCAGTACTTC. It translates to CASSHQRPGETQYF.

This clonotype was picked up many times. The V and J genes are TRBV7-9 and TRBJ1-4, with D tentatively TRBD1 (5 bases). V lost 5 bases to trimming and J lost 5 bases, with 6 bases between them. In germline, CDR1 is SEHNR, CDR2 FQNEAQ (reference sequence). The CDR3 loop spans 12 amino acids. CDR3 in DNA: TGTGCCAGCAGCCGACAGAATGAAAAACTGTTTTTT. Amino acids: CASSRQNEKLFF. The variable domain in full, with the rest retrieved from reference TRBV7-9 and TRBJ1-4, is DTGVSQNPRHKITKRGQNVTFRCDPISEHNRLYWYRQTLGQGPEFLTYFQNEAQLEKSRLLSDRFSAERPKGSFSTLEIQRTEQGDSAMYLCASSRQNEKLFFGSGTQLSVL.

The V call is TRBV30, the J call TRBJ2-1; TRBD1 matches at 8 bases. There are 15 residues in the CDR3. V was pared by 3 bases and J by 4 bases, with 8 bases of the junction left unmatched. The germline CDR1 and CDR2 sequences are GTSNPN and SVGIG (reference sequence). As DNA, the CDR3 is TGTGCCTGGAGCGCCGGGACAGGTGCGTACAATGAGCAGTTCTTC. Translating it yields CAWSAGTGAYNEQFF. Supplemented by reference TRBV30 and TRBJ2-1, the full variable domain reads SQTIHQWPATLVQPVGSPLSLECTVEGTSNPNLYWYRQAAGRGLQLLFYSVGIGQISSEVPQNLSASRPQDRQFILSSKKLLLSDSGFYLCAWSAGTGAYNEQFFGPGTRLTVL.

This clonotype was picked up many times. The chain uses TRBV10-3 and TRBJ1-1; D call uncertain. The CDR3 covers 15 residues. The V and J ends lost 4 bases and 0 bases respectively, with 12 bases between them. Germline CDR1 ENHRY, CDR2 SYGVKD. The CDR3 region has the DNA TGTGCCATCAGTGTAGGGCAGACCATGAACACTGAAGCTTTCTTT. Translated: CAISVGQTMNTEAFF.

Turning to this clonotype: No DNA is shown, since the ends of the CDR3 on it are uncertain; the CDR3 is the one TCRdb lists. The chain employs TRBV12-3 or TRBV12-4 and TRBJ2-1; the table gives TRBD2 as D, unverified against the DNA. The CDR3 is 22 amino acids in total, end residues counted. CDR3 sequence reads: CASSFYICSARDPGRSYNEQFF.

As DNA, the CDR3 is TGCAGTGCCCTGGCACAGGTGAACACTGAGCAGTTCTTC. Translation: CSALAQVNTEQFF. The chain carries TRBV20-1 and TRBJ2-1; D possibly corresponds to TRBD1 (5 bases). The V end lost 6 bases, the J end lost 9 bases, and 18 bases lay between the germline ends. Per germline, CDR1 DFQATT and CDR2 SNEGSKA (reference sequence). CDR3 length equals 13 residues.

A word on this clonotype: Given the absence of the conserved phenylalanine or tryptophan at the CDR3 end, a read error is likely. The DNA is left out, because the CDR3 cannot be placed on it with certainty; the CDR3 is given as TCRdb lists it. This chain links TRBV7-9 with TRBJ2-5; the table gives TRBD1 as D, unverified against the DNA. The CDR3 is 13 amino acids long, termini counted. Germline CDR1 and CDR2: SEHNR and FQNEAQ (reference sequence). This CDR3 is CASSCAPHSSRYA.

Of note for this clonotype: The conserved phenylalanine or tryptophan normally closing the CDR3 is absent here, so this likely arose from a read error. The chain uses TRBV7-2 and TRBJ1-5; D is uncertain. The CDR3 is 12 residues long. CDR1 is SGHTA, CDR2 FQGNSA, per germline. Written as DNA, the CDR3 is TGTGCCAGCAGCTTAGCGGGCCAGCCACAGCATTTA. Its translation is CASSLAGQPQHL.